The clone carrying this T cell receptor beta chain was seen more than once but under ten times. Its antigen remains unknown. Through a sample-barcoded 5' primer and a J-beta primer mix, a second PCR was run for roughly 7 to 12 cycles. Carrying 12 random nucleotides, a template-switch adaptor labeled each individual cDNA molecule. TCRdb reprocessed the 5' RACE reads with MiXCR, giving one entry per CDR3 protein. This table has approximately 1,700,000 distinct CDR3 sequences, roughly 43% appearing once. The data belong to a study of blood T cells in healthy people across ages. Points from the study as a whole: Higher diversity, along with more naive CD4+ cells, distinguished long-lived donors from aged donors. The unknown donor CMV status may have confounded expanded clonotype changes.

V gave up 10 bases and J gave up 6 bases, with 13 bases separating them. Germline V gives CDR1 SNHLY, CDR2 FYNNEI. This CDR3 contains 11 residues. Donors ranged from about 6 to 95 years old and were healthy Caucasians in Russia. The chain has TRBV2 and TRBJ2-7; D is possibly TRBD2 (5 bases). Sequenced input: blood. The clonotype was recovered from a human donor in good health. The CDR3 region is CANIQLVEQYF. The CDR3, as DNA: TGTGCCAACATCCAACTAGTCGAGCAGTACTTC.